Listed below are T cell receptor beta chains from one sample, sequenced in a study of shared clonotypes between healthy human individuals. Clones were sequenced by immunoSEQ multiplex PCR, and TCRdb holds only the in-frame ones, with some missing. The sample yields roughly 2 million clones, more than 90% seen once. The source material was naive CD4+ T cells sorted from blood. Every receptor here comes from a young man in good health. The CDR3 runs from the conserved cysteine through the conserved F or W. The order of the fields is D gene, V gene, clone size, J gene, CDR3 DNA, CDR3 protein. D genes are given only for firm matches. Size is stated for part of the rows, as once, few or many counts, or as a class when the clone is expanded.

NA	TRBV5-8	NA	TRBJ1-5	TGTGCCAGCAGTCCTGGACAGTATAGCAATCAGCCCCAGCATTTT	CASSPGQYSNQPQHF
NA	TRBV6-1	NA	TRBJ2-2	TGTGCCAGCATCGGTACTCTGAACACCGGGGAGCTGTTTTTT	CASIGTLNTGELFF
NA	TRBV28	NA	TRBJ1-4	TGTGCCAGCAGTTTACGGACCGGAAAACTGTTTTTT	CASSLRTGKLFF
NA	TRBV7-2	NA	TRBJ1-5	TGTGCCAGCAGCTTAACAGATAGCAATCAGCCCCAGCATTTT	CASSLTDSNQPQHF
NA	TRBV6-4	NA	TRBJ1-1	TGTGCCAGCAGTGAGTCGTGGGGCACTGAAGCTTTCTTT	CASSESWGTEAFF
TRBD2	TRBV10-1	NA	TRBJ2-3	TGCGCCAGCAGTGTAAGTAGCGGCGGGGGAGATACGCAGTATTTT	CASSVSSGGGDTQYF
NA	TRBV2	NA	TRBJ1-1	TGTGCCAGCAGTGTACAGACTGAAGCTTTCTTT	CASSVQTEAFF
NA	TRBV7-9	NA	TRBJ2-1	TGTGCCAGCAGCTCTTATAACCCCCAGGACCACTCCTACAATGAGCAGTTCTTC	CASSSYNPQDHSYNEQFF
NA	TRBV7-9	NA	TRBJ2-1	TGTGCCAGCAGCTTACCTTTTCGCGGAGGGTACAATGAGCAGTTCTTC	CASSLPFRGGYNEQFF
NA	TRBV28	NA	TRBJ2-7	TGTGCCAGCAGTCCCTTGCTCGAGCAGTACTTC	CASSPLLEQYF
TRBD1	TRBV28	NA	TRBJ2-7	TGTGCCACCTTGAGACAGGGATTCTACGAGCAGTACTTC	CATLRQGFYEQYF
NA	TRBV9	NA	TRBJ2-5	TGTGCCAGCAGCAGCGGCGGAGGAGTGGGAGAGACCCAGTACTTC	CASSSGGGVGETQYF
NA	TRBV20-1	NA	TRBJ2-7	TGCAGTGCCGCCGGGGGTTACGAGCAGTACTTC	CSAAGGYEQYF
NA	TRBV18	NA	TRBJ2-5	TGTGCCAGCTCACCTAAAGTCAAGCAGAATCAAGAGACCCAGTACTTC	CASSPKVKQNQETQYF
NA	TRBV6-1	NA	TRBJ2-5	TGTGCCAGCACCCAGGGCAGGGGGAGGGAGACCCAGTACTTC	CASTQGRGRETQYF
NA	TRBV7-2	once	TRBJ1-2	TGTGCCAGCAGCTTAGTTGGGGGTAACTATGGCTACACCTTC	CASSLVGGNYGYTF
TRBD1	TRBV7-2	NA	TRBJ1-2	TGTGCCAGCAGCTTACCGGGACAGGGGGGCTATGGCTACACCTTC	CASSLPGQGGYGYTF
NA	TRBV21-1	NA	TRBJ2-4	TGTGCCAGCAGCAATACAGGGGGGCCAGCTTGGGACCCTCGAGCCAAAAACATTCAGTACTTC	CASSNTGGPAWDPRAKNIQYF
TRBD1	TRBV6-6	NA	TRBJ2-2	TGTGCCAGCAGTCGCCGACAGGGGGCGAGCACCGGGGAGCTGTTTTTT	CASSRRQGASTGELFF
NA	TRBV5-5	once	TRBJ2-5	TGTGCCAGCAGCTTCCGGGAGTCGCAAGAGACCCAGTACTTC	CASSFRESQETQYF
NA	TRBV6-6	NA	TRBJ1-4	TGTGCCAGCAGTTTCGACCCAGGGTTTGTACGAGAAAAACTGTTTTTT	CASSFDPGFVREKLFF
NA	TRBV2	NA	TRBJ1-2	TGTGCCAGCAGCCCGGGGCCGGGTTCCAACTATGGCTACACCTTC	CASSPGPGSNYGYTF
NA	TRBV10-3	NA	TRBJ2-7	TGTGCCATCAGTGAGTCCCGGGACACCTCCTACGAGCAGTACTTC	CAISESRDTSYEQYF
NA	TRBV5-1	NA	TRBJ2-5	TGCGCCAGCAGCTTGCCCGCGGAGACCCAGTACTTC	CASSLPAETQYF
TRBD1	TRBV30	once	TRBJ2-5	TGTGCCTGGAGTGTTTCGTCCCAGGGGGAACAGACCCAGTACTTC	CAWSVSSQGEQTQYF
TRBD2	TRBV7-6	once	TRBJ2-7	TGTGCCAGCAGCTCCCCGACTAGCGCATCCTACGAGCAGTACTTC	CASSSPTSASYEQYF
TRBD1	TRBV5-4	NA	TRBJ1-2	TGTGCCAGCAGCTTGCCGGACAGGGGAGCTAGCTACACCTTC	CASSLPDRGASYTF
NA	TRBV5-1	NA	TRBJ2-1	TGCGCCAGCAGCTTGACAGGGAATTTTGACAATGAGCAGTTCTTC	CASSLTGNFDNEQFF
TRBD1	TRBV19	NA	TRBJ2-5	TGTGCCAGTAGTATTGGGACAGGGGGCGAAGAGACCCAGTACTTC	CASSIGTGGEETQYF
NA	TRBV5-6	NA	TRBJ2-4	TGTGCCAGCAGCTACTCAGTGGGCACCGCCAAAAACATTCAGTACTTC	CASSYSVGTAKNIQYF
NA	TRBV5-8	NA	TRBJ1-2	TGTGCCAGCAGCTTTAATGGCTACACCTTC	CASSFNGYTF
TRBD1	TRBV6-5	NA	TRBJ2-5	TGTGCCAGCAGTCGACAGGGAATCCAAGAGACCCAGTACTTC	CASSRQGIQETQYF
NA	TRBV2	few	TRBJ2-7	TGTGCCAGCAGTGGTAGCTCCTACGAGCAGTACTTC	CASSGSSYEQYF
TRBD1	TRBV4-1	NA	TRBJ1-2	TGCGCCAGCAGAAGGGACAGCACTAACTATGGCTACACCTTC	CASRRDSTNYGYTF
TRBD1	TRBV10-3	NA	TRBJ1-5	TGTGCCACCCGGTTACAGGGGGATCAGCCCCAGCATTTT	CATRLQGDQPQHF
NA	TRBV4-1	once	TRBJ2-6	TGCGCCAGCAGCCAAGGCCTTCAGGGGGCCAACGTCCTGACTTTC	CASSQGLQGANVLTF
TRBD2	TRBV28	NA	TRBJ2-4	TGTGCCAGCAGTTTCACTGGTCGGGGGGGCAGCAAAAACATTCAGTACTTC	CASSFTGRGGSKNIQYF
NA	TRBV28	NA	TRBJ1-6	TGTGCCAGCAATCCAAGCTCCTATAATTCACCCCTCCACTTT	CASNPSSYNSPLHF
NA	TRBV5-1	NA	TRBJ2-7	TGCGCCAGCAGCTCTTACGGGGGCCTCTCCTACGAGCAGTACTTC	CASSSYGGLSYEQYF
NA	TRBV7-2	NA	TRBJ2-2	TGTGCCAGCAGCTTATCTTGGACCGGGGAGCTGTTTTTT	CASSLSWTGELFF
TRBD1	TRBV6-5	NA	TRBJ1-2	TGTGCCAGCAGTACCCGGACAGGAACGATAAGCTACACCTTC	CASSTRTGTISYTF
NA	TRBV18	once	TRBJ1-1	TGTGCCAGCTCAGAACAGGTGAACACTGAAGCTTTCTTT	CASSEQVNTEAFF
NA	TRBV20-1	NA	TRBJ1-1	TGCAGTGAAGGAGAGAACACTGAAGCTTTCTTT	CSEGENTEAFF
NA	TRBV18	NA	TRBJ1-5	TGTGCCAGCTCACCTGACTCGGATGGGCTCCAGCATTTT	CASSPDSDGLQHF
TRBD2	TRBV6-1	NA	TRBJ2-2	TGTGCCAGCAGTGAAAGTTTAGCGGGGGTGAACACCGGGGAGCTGTTTTTT	CASSESLAGVNTGELFF
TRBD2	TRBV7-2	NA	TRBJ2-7	TGTGCCAGCAGCTTAGTTCCAGCGGGAGGGCCTGGCGAGCAGTACTTC	CASSLVPAGGPGEQYF
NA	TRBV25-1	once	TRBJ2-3	TGTGCCAGCAGTGATGGAGGGGTCGGCACAGATACGCAGTATTTT	CASSDGGVGTDTQYF